What follows are 4 T cell receptor beta chains derived from one specimen sequenced in a study of cytomegalovirus exposure and HLA in healthy donors. With 60 Vbeta and 13 Jbeta primers, the PCR was carried out. Using immunoSEQ multiplex PCR, the repertoire was profiled, and TCRdb retains in-frame clones only, with some absent. This table holds around 180,000 clones, over 75% found once. The sequenced sample was PBMCs. These receptors all stem from a woman between 45 and 60 years old in good health and CMV-seronegative.

The J gene is TRBJ1-5, the V gene TRBV15; 10 bases are shared with TRBD1. The germline V gene encodes CDR1 LNHNV and CDR2 YYDKDF (reference sequence). Trimming removed 6 bases from V and 3 bases from J; junction bases left unmatched: 5. There are 15 residues in the CDR3. CDR3: CATRGTGVSNQPQHF. CDR3 nucleotides: TGTGCCACCAGAGGGACAGGGGTATCCAATCAGCCCCAGCATTTT.

The V gene is TRBV29-1, the J gene TRBJ2-7; 12 bases fit TRBD2. The J segment lost 6 bases and the V segment lost 4 bases, leaving 1 base of the junction unmatched. Looked up from germline, CDR1 is SQVTM and CDR2 is ANQGSEA. This CDR3 spans 12 amino acids. The CDR3 is CSVASGRAEQYF. In DNA, the CDR3 is TGCAGCGTTGCTAGCGGGAGGGCCGAGCAGTACTTC.

In this sample, this clone turned up a few times. The chain uses TRBV11-2 and TRBJ1-2; no reliable D call. Germline V gene sequence: CDR1 SGHAT, CDR2 FQNNGV. Deletions cut 4 bases from V and 3 bases from J, with 18 bases between. This CDR3 contains 16 residues. In DNA, the CDR3 is TGTGCCAGCAGCTCCTACCGCTCGGGGATTTACTATGGCTACACCTTC. The encoded protein is CASSSYRSGIYYGYTF.

V and J are TRBV6-5 and TRBJ2-7, with 9 bases matching TRBD2. The CDR3 length is 16 residues. The J segment lost 4 bases and the V segment lost 0 bases, leaving 7 bases of the junction unmatched. CDR1 is MNHEY and CDR2 is SVGAGI in the germline V gene. CDR3 in amino acids: CASSYSRSSGIYEQYF. The CDR3, as DNA: TGTGCCAGCAGTTACTCGCGGTCTAGCGGGATTTACGAGCAGTACTTC.